Listed here are 26 T cell receptor beta chains from one sample, sequenced in a study of beta chain features in type 1 diabetes. Their antigen targets remain unknown. Study findings and constraints: For Type 1 diabetes patients, all four CD4+ subsets carried TCRB CDR3s that were moderately but significantly shorter.

Expressed TCRB transcripts got sequenced, as all isolated RNA was reverse transcribed. Using immunoSEQ multiplex PCR, the repertoire was profiled, and TCRdb retains in-frame clones only, with some absent. The data hold 65,000 to 85,000 clones, with around 49% observed a single time. The sequencing sample was made of central memory CD4+ T cells from blood. All receptors derive from a man aged 30 to 45 with type 1 diabetes.

This chain joins TRBV7-9 and TRBJ1-1; D possibly corresponds to TRBD1 (6 bases). Per germline, CDR1 SEHNR and CDR2 FQNEAQ (reference sequence). V lost 5 bases, J lost 5 bases, and 15 bases lay in between. This CDR3 comprises 14 residues. CDR3 protein: CASSPPNRATEAFF. CDR3 nucleotides: TGTGCCAGCAGCCCCCCCAACAGGGCAACTGAAGCTTTCTTT.

The V gene is TRBV19, the J gene TRBJ1-5; possibly TRBD1 for D (6 bases). The CDR3 is 16 residues long. Trimming stripped 3 bases from V and 0 bases from J, with 12 bases between. Germline assignment: CDR1 LNHDA and CDR2 SQIVND (reference sequence). The CDR3 sequence: CASSMQAGASNQPQHF. Here the CDR3 DNA reads TGTGCCAGTAGTATGCAAGCAGGGGCTAGCAATCAGCCCCAGCATTTT.

The chain combines TRBV2 with TRBJ2-2, with D perhaps TRBD2 (6 bases). Deletions cut 6 bases from V and 5 bases from J, with 16 bases between. CDR3 length equals 15 residues. Germline V gene data show CDR1 as SNHLY and CDR2 as FYNNEI. The CDR3 spells CASRTGLTLTGELFF. DNA of the CDR3: TGTGCCAGCAGGACGGGACTTACCCTAACCGGGGAGCTGTTTTTT.

The V call is TRBV5-4, the J call TRBJ2-7; D might be TRBD1 (6 bases). Germline assignment: CDR1 SGHNT and CDR2 YYREEE (reference sequence). V was trimmed by 3 bases and J by 3 bases, leaving 13 bases between them. CDR3 length equals 14 residues. For the CDR3, the DNA is TGTGCCAGCAGCTCTAAGACAGGCGACTACGAGCAGTACTTC. It yields the protein CASSSKTGDYEQYF.

The chain couples TRBV19 to TRBJ1-6; D might be TRBD1 (5 bases). The CDR3 spans 12 residues. Germline V CDR1 and CDR2: LNHDA, SQIVND (reference sequence). V lost 4 bases, J lost 7 bases, and 5 bases lay in between. The CDR3 nucleotides are TGTGCCAGTAGTAAGGGGAATTCACCCCTCCACTTT. This sequence encodes CASSKGNSPLHF.

The genes are TRBV5-1 and TRBJ1-1; D is uncertain. Germline V gene lookup returns CDR1 SGHRS and CDR2 YFSETQ. This CDR3 region has 13 residues. Trimming left V 5 bases short and J 1 base short, with 9 bases between. Here the CDR3 reads CASRGRENTEAFF. In DNA form, the CDR3 reads TGCGCCAGCAGAGGACGGGAGAACACTGAAGCTTTCTTT.

The chain uses TRBV29-1 and TRBJ1-3; D gene unclear. The CDR3 is made up of 13 amino acids. Germline V lookup: CDR1 SQVTM, CDR2 ANQGSEA. Trimming removed 1 base from V and 2 bases from J, with 6 bases in between. CDR3 DNA: TGCAGCGTTGAAGTTCCCACTGGAAACACCATATATTTT. Protein product: CSVEVPTGNTIYF.

This chain connects TRBV29-1 to TRBJ1-3; D not certain. Trimming stripped 4 bases from V and 0 bases from J, with 10 bases between. CDR3 length: 14 residues. Germline values: CDR1 SQVTM, CDR2 ANQGSEA. CDR3 bases: TGCAGCGTTGTACGATCTAGCTCTGGAAACACCATATATTTT. Protein sequence: CSVVRSSSGNTIYF. The full variable domain, with the rest looked up from reference TRBV29-1 and TRBJ1-3, is SAVISQKPSRDICQRGTSLTIQCQVDSQVTMMFWYRQQPGQSLTLIATANQGSEATYESGFVIDKFPISRPNLTFSTLTVSNMSPEDSSIYLCSVVRSSSGNTIYFGEGSWLTVV.

This clone turned up a few times. The chain carries TRBV7-2 and TRBJ2-7, with 7 bases identical to TRBD1. V lost 1 base, J lost 2 bases, and 5 bases stayed unmatched. In germline, CDR1 is SGHTA, CDR2 FQGNSA. This CDR3 contains 15 residues. The CDR3 protein is CASSLGQGVTYEQYF. CDR3 coding DNA: TGTGCCAGCAGCTTAGGACAGGGAGTGACCTACGAGCAGTACTTC.

The chain joins TRBV20-1 to TRBJ2-3; D is possibly TRBD1 (5 bases). Per the germline V gene, CDR1 is DFQATT and CDR2 is SNEGSKA (reference sequence). Trimming removed 6 bases at V and 8 bases at J, with 12 bases between. The CDR3 is 11 residues long. This CDR3 reads CSAGPQGTQYF. Here the CDR3 DNA reads TGCAGTGCAGGGCCCCAGGGTACGCAGTATTTT.

V is TRBV6-7 and J is TRBJ1-1; no clear D gene. TRBV6-7 is sorted into the ORF group, with uncertain function. The CDR3 runs 15 residues. V gave up 1 base and J gave up 0 bases, with 9 bases separating them. The CDR3 sequence is CASSYFQDMNTEAFF. The CDR3 DNA sequence: TGTGCCAGCAGTTACTTTCAGGATATGAACACTGAAGCTTTCTTT.

As DNA, the CDR3 is TGCGCCAGCAGTCAATCTCGCGGGGTACAAAACACAGATACGCAGTATTTT. Its protein is CASSQSRGVQNTDTQYF. The gene calls are TRBV23-1 and TRBJ2-3; possible D gene TRBD2, 6 bases. TRBV23-1 belongs to the ORF category, with a function that is uncertain. Trimming shortened V by 0 bases and J by 2 bases, and 15 bases separated the two germline ends. This CDR3 has 17 residues.

This clone was detected once. The chain has TRBV5-1 and TRBJ2-5; D is uncertain. Trimming cost V 4 bases and J 3 bases, with 10 bases left between them. In germline, CDR1 is SGHRS, CDR2 YFSETQ. The CDR3 spans 13 residues. This chain's CDR3 is CASSDSFKETQYF. The CDR3 DNA reads TGCGCCAGCAGCGACTCTTTCAAAGAGACCCAGTACTTC.

This chain connects TRBV6-1 to TRBJ2-7, with D possibly matching TRBD1 (6 bases). The V gene lost 3 bases and the J gene lost 2 bases, with 14 bases spanning the gap. This CDR3 region has 15 residues. Germline CDR1 MNHNS, CDR2 SASEGT. The CDR3 bases are TGTGCCAGCAGTGATCTCGCCAGGGGTACCTACGAGCAGTACTTC. Encoded protein: CASSDLARGTYEQYF.

The chain links TRBV16 to TRBJ1-2; maybe TRBD1 (6 bases). From germline, CDR1 is KGHSY and CDR2 FQNENV. CDR3 length equals 14 residues. V was clipped by 6 bases and J by 8 bases, with 19 bases between them. This CDR3 reads CASSLGRGSHGYTF. The CDR3 DNA sequence: TGTGCCAGCAGTCTCGGGAGGGGGTCACACGGCTACACCTTC.

The chain couples TRBV6-1 to TRBJ1-5, with 7 bases identical to TRBD1. Trimming removed 4 bases from V and 9 bases from J; junction bases left unmatched: 12. Germline loops: CDR1 MNHNS, CDR2 SASEGT. The CDR3 runs to 15 residues. CDR3: CASSGDKTGSGPQHF. In DNA, the CDR3 is TGTGCCAGCAGTGGGGACAAGACAGGGTCGGGGCCCCAGCATTTT.

This clone was found a few times. V usage is TRBV5-6 and J usage is TRBJ1-1; D uncertain. The CDR3 spans 13 residues. Germline V gives CDR1 SGHDT, CDR2 YYEEEE. V was trimmed by 0 bases and J by 7 bases, leaving 10 bases between them. The CDR3: CASSLGPGGEAFF. The CDR3 coding sequence is TGTGCCAGCAGCTTGGGGCCGGGAGGTGAAGCTTTCTTT.

This clone was counted between two and nine times. The CDR3 nucleotides are TGTGCCAGCACCGATTTGGACAGGGGGGACACTGAAGCTTTCTTT. This codes for CASTDLDRGDTEAFF. The J gene is TRBJ1-1, the V gene TRBV6-5, with 10 bases matching TRBD1. Germline V gene data show CDR1 as MNHEY and CDR2 as SVGAGI. The CDR3 totals 15 residues. J gave up 3 bases and V 7 bases, and 8 bases lay outside the gene matches.

V and J are TRBV6-6 and TRBJ2-3; 13 positions match TRBD2. The CDR3 loop spans 16 amino acids. The germline gives CDR1 MNHNY, CDR2 SVGAGI (reference sequence). The ends lost 6 bases at V and 2 bases at J; junction bases unmatched: 5. Here the CDR3 DNA reads TGTGCCAGCAGCAAGACTAGCGGGAGGACCACAGATACGCAGTATTTT. Encoded protein: CASSKTSGRTTDTQYF.

This clone was picked up a small number of times. This chain links TRBV7-2 with TRBJ2-7; weak D call: TRBD1 (7 bases). Per germline, CDR1 SGHTA and CDR2 FQGNSA. V shed 4 bases and J shed 1 base, with 20 bases lying between them. This CDR3 spans 17 amino acids. The CDR3 reads CASSSQGGAGGSYEQYF. In nucleotides, the CDR3 is TGTGCCAGCAGCTCACAAGGTGGGGCAGGGGGGTCCTACGAGCAGTACTTC.

The chain employs TRBV7-9 and TRBJ2-7, with a tentative D call TRBD1 (5 bases). The ends were cut back, 3 bases at V and 6 bases at J, with 21 bases in the middle. This CDR3 contains 16 residues. Germline V gene data show CDR1 as SEHNR and CDR2 as FQNEAQ (reference sequence). CDR3 in amino acids: CASSLGATLGAREQYF. The DNA of the CDR3 is TGTGCCAGCAGCTTGGGCGCAACCCTTGGGGCCCGCGAGCAGTACTTC.

This clone was found a few times. The J gene is TRBJ1-2, the V gene TRBV28; 7 nucleotides match TRBD1. The CDR3 has 15 residues. Germline trimming cut 5 bases from V and 1 base from J; bases unmatched to any gene: 7. Looked up from germline, CDR1 is MDHEN and CDR2 is SYDVKM. CDR3: CASSTGQIFNYGYTF. CDR3 nucleotide sequence: TGTGCCAGCAGTACGGGACAGATTTTTAACTATGGCTACACCTTC.

The chain recombines TRBV5-4 with TRBJ2-5, with 8 bases identical to TRBD2. The V gene end was trimmed by 5 bases and the J gene end by 5 bases; junction bases not matched to a gene: 11. This CDR3 region has 15 residues. Germline CDR1 reads SGHNT; CDR2 reads YYREEE (reference sequence). The CDR3: CASSSGLAFDETQYF. The CDR3 DNA reads as TGTGCCAGCAGTTCCGGACTAGCTTTTGATGAGACCCAGTACTTC.

V gene TRBV7-8 combines with J gene TRBJ1-2; possibly TRBD1 for D (5 bases). V was clipped by 5 bases and J by 4 bases, with 20 bases between them. The CDR3 has 16 amino acids. The V gene's germline CDR1 is SGHVS and CDR2 FQNEAQ. Written as DNA, the CDR3 is TGTGCCAGCAGCCCCGAGGGGATGTTGGGGGGCTATGGCTACACCTTC. Residues: CASSPEGMLGGYGYTF. The whole variable domain, remainder taken from reference TRBV7-8 and TRBJ1-2, is GAGVSQSPRYKVAKRGQDVALRCDPISGHVSLFWYQQALGQGPEFLTYFQNEAQLDKSGLPSDRFFAERPEGSVSTLKIQRTQQEDSAVYLCASSPEGMLGGYGYTFGSGTRLTVV.

The table lists this clone with a few counts. This rearrangement joins TRBV14 to TRBJ2-1, with no clear D. Germline V gene lookup returns CDR1 SGHDN and CDR2 FVKESK. Trimming shortened V by 0 bases and J by 7 bases, and 10 bases separated the two germline ends. The CDR3 contains 14 residues. In DNA form, the CDR3 reads TGTGCCAGCAGCCAAGATGGCAGGTCTAATGAGCAGTTCTTC. Amino acid sequence: CASSQDGRSNEQFF.

This clone was detected only a few times. The genes are TRBV7-9 and TRBJ1-1; tentatively, D is TRBD1 (5 bases). The CDR3 covers 13 residues. Trimming stripped 1 base from V and 5 bases from J, with 8 bases between. CDR1 SEHNR and CDR2 FQNEAQ come from the germline V gene (reference sequence). CDR3: CASSLVRGTEAFF. The CDR3 DNA is TGTGCCAGCAGCTTAGTCCGGGGGACTGAAGCTTTCTTT. Together with reference TRBV7-9 and TRBJ1-1, the CDR3 gives the full variable domain: DTGVSQNPRHKITKRGQNVTFRCDPISEHNRLYWYRQTLGQGPEFLTYFQNEAQLEKSRLLSDRFSAERPKGSFSTLEIQRTEQGDSAMYLCASSLVRGTEAFFGQGTRLTVV.